This TCR beta chain was identified in a study of blood T cell repertoires in COVID-19. Turning to the study itself: Some COVID-19 samples were acute and others convalescent; all came from the United States, Italy and Spain. Sample material is recorded as cDNA or gDNA derived from T cells, B-cell-depleted T cells, or PBMCs.

The CDR3 extends over 17 amino acids. The germline V gene has CDR1 LGHNA and CDR2 YSLEER. V shed 1 base and J shed 5 bases, with 15 bases lying between them. In the authors' workflow: Reference gene primer amplification yielded estimated nucleated cell counts. TCRdb keeps only in-frame clones here, not all; method: immunoSEQ multiplex PCR. D and trimming were read from the DNA, whereas the V and J calls and clone size are those reported in that table. The data contain 300,000 to 450,000 clones, 89% of them singletons. Seattle patient enrollment occurred during active infection, with longitudinal follow-up thereafter.

The chain combines TRBV4-3 with TRBJ1-6, with D perhaps TRBD1 (5 bases). The sequencing sample was made of peripheral blood. The TCR was taken from a woman in her 30s with COVID-19, enrolled during active disease. This CDR3 is CASSQASRGRDNSPLHF. CDR3 sequence (DNA): TGCGCCAGCAGCCAAGCGTCCCGGGGGAGGGATAATTCACCCCTCCACTTT.